A selection of T cell receptor beta chains follows, all from one sample in a study of graft-versus-host responses after intestinal transplantation. The protocol was immunoSEQ multiplex PCR, while the TCRdb copy is restricted to in-frame clones and leaves out a portion. Among 95,000 to 110,000 clones listed, roughly 87% were seen once. Antigens for these TCRs are unknown. This specimen was unstimulated CD4+ T cells sorted from spleen or lymph node cells, taken before intestinal transplant. These receptors were obtained from a human donor who received an intestinal transplant. CDR3s include the opening cysteine and the closing phenylalanine or tryptophan. The D gene is left open where the match is weak. Clone size is stated in some rows and not others, as once, few, many or a class when expanded.

clone size,J gene,V gene,D gene,CDR3 DNA,CDR3 protein
.,TRBJ2-7,TRBV7-3,TRBD2,TGTGCCAGCAGCCAGCACAGCGGGACCGCCTCCGAGCAGTACTTC,CASSQHSGTASEQYF
.,TRBJ2-4,TRBV5-4,.,TGTGCCAGCAGCGGGCAGAGGGACCTAGCCAAAAACATTCAGTACTTC,CASSGQRDLAKNIQYF
.,TRBJ1-5,TRBV6-6,.,TGTGCCAGCAGGAAGTACAGGGATAGCAATCAGCCCCAGCATTTT,CASRKYRDSNQPQHF
.,TRBJ2-7,TRBV7-2,TRBD1,TGTGCCAGCAGCTTAGTGACAGGGGGTAACTACGAGCAGTACTTC,CASSLVTGGNYEQYF
once,TRBJ2-3,TRBV28,.,TGTGCCAGCAGTTTACGGTCGGGAGTTGGGGGCACAGATACGCAGTATTTT,CASSLRSGVGGTDTQYF
.,TRBJ2-4,TRBV7-2,.,TGTGCCAGCAGCTTAGCGGGAGAGAGGAAAAACATTCAGTACTTC,CASSLAGERKNIQYF
.,TRBJ2-2,TRBV6-1,.,TGTGCCAGCACTGGGCAGCACACCGGGGAGCTGTTTTTT,CASTGQHTGELFF
.,TRBJ1-3,TRBV5-6,.,TGTGCCAGCAGCTTGCCGATGGCCGCCGACTCTGGAAACACCATATATTTT,CASSLPMAADSGNTIYF
.,TRBJ2-5,TRBV5-6,.,TGTGCCAGCAGCTTACTAGGCCAGACTTTGGAAAAGACCCAGTACTTC,CASSLLGQTLEKTQYF
.,TRBJ1-1,TRBV6-5,.,TGTGCCAGCAGTGCACACTACACTGAAGCTTTCTTT,CASSAHYTEAFF
.,TRBJ2-5,TRBV9,TRBD1,TGTGCCAGCAGCGTAGGCCTGCGGTCAGGGGGAGAGACCCAGTACTTC,CASSVGLRSGGETQYF
.,TRBJ2-3,TRBV19,.,TGTGCCAGTAGTATCGCGGAGTGGCGCTCAGATACGCAGTATTTT,CASSIAEWRSDTQYF
.,TRBJ2-1,TRBV5-4,.,TGTGCCAGCAGCTTGTTCCCTACCGATGAGCAGTTCTTC,CASSLFPTDEQFF
once,TRBJ1-2,TRBV6-5,.,TGTGCCAGCAGTTACCGCAGGCACTATGGCTACACCTTC,CASSYRRHYGYTF
.,TRBJ1-5,TRBV7-9,TRBD1,TGTGCCAGCAGCTTTGACAGGGGGGAACCCCAGCATTTT,CASSFDRGEPQHF
.,TRBJ1-5,TRBV2,TRBD1,TGTGCCAGCAGGCAGGGGGCTAATCAGCCCCAGCATTTT,CASRQGANQPQHF
.,TRBJ2-5,TRBV5-1,TRBD2,TGCGCCAGCAGCCGGACTAGCGGGGTCCCCCTCCAAGAGACCCAGTACTTC,CASSRTSGVPLQETQYF
once,TRBJ1-3,TRBV18,.,TGTGCCAGCTCACGCCCAGGGGACAACTCTGGAAACACCATATATTTT,CASSRPGDNSGNTIYF
.,TRBJ1-2,TRBV9,TRBD1,TGTGCCAGCAGCGTAGCTACAGAGGGGGCCTCAAACTATGGCTACACCTTC,CASSVATEGASNYGYTF
.,TRBJ2-7,TRBV7-9,.,TGTGCCAGCAGCTTATCGTCGAGGGACCCAGTTAGCTACGAGCAGTACTTC,CASSLSSRDPVSYEQYF
.,TRBJ2-1,TRBV6-1,.,TGTGCCAGCAGTGAAAGACAGTTCTGGAACTACAATGAGCAGTTCTTC,CASSERQFWNYNEQFF
.,TRBJ2-7,TRBV6-5,TRBD2,TGTGCCAGCAGTTACTCGACTAGCGGGGGAACCTACGAGCAGTACTTC,CASSYSTSGGTYEQYF
.,TRBJ2-7,TRBV5-4,.,TGTGCCAGCAGCTTGGCGAAGAGGAGCCCCTACGAGCAGTACTTC,CASSLAKRSPYEQYF
.,TRBJ2-3,TRBV18,.,TGTGCCAGCTCACCACCGGGACCCAGGTTCACAGATACGCAGTATTTT,CASSPPGPRFTDTQYF
.,TRBJ1-3,TRBV2,.,TGTGCCAGCAGTGAAGTGTACAGCTCTGGAAACACCATATATTTT,CASSEVYSSGNTIYF
.,TRBJ1-3,TRBV6-1,.,TGTGCCAGCAGTGAAGCGGCTTTAGGGAACACCATATATTTT,CASSEAALGNTIYF
.,TRBJ2-2,TRBV9,.,TGTGCCAGCAGCGTACAGGGGGGCACCGGGGAGCTGTTTTTT,CASSVQGGTGELFF
.,TRBJ1-1,TRBV5-1,.,TGCGCCAGCAGCGTCGGAAGGGGGGCTCTAAGGTACACTGAAGCTTTCTTT,CASSVGRGALRYTEAFF
.,TRBJ2-2,TRBV2,.,TGTGCCAGCAGTTCGGGATCGCGGGAGCTGTTTTTT,CASSSGSRELFF
.,TRBJ1-5,TRBV6-5,.,TGTGCCAGCAGTTATAGTAGCAATCAGCCCCAGCATTTT,CASSYSSNQPQHF
.,TRBJ2-2,TRBV5-5,.,TGTGCCAGCAGCTTGGGAGGTGGGCTGTTTTTT,CASSLGGGLFF
.,TRBJ1-2,TRBV9,.,TGTGCCAGCAGCAGACTGGACGGAGGCTATGGCTACACCTTC,CASSRLDGGYGYTF
.,TRBJ1-2,TRBV11-2,.,TGTGCCAGCAGCTCAGGGGAGATTGGCTACACCTTC,CASSSGEIGYTF
.,TRBJ2-7,TRBV6-6,.,TGTGCCAGCAGTTACTCGGATGGGGACGGTCCCTACGAGCAGTACTTC,CASSYSDGDGPYEQYF
.,TRBJ2-7,TRBV18,.,TGTGCCAGCTCCCCAGCGCACAGATCCTACGAGCAGTACTTC,CASSPAHRSYEQYF
once,TRBJ1-6,TRBV2,.,TGTGCCAGCAGTGGGAACGATTCACCCCTCCACTTT,CASSGNDSPLHF
.,TRBJ2-5,TRBV4-1,.,TGCGCCAGCAGCCAAATTTGGAGGCTAGCCCAAGAGACCCAGTACTTC,CASSQIWRLAQETQYF
.,TRBJ2-3,TRBV7-3,.,TGTGCCAGCAGCTTAAGTACTACCCTTAGTACGCAGTATTTT,CASSLSTTLSTQYF
.,TRBJ2-1,TRBV5-1,.,TGCGCCAGCAGCTCCTTCTACAATGAGCAGTTCTTC,CASSSFYNEQFF
.,TRBJ2-2,TRBV5-1,TRBD2,TGCGCCAGCAGCCCGGGACTAGCAGGATCCCCCGGGGAGCTGTTTTTT,CASSPGLAGSPGELFF
once,TRBJ1-3,TRBV7-9,TRBD1,TGTGCCAGCAGCTTAGGGACAGGGGGCTCGGGAAACACCATATATTTT,CASSLGTGGSGNTIYF
.,TRBJ1-4,TRBV18,.,TGTGCCAGCTCACCCCCCGAGGGCAGGGATGAAAAACTGTTTTTT,CASSPPEGRDEKLFF
.,TRBJ2-1,TRBV11-2,TRBD2,TGTGCCAGCAGCTCCTTCGCTAGCGGGGTAAGGTACAATGAGCAGTTCTTC,CASSSFASGVRYNEQFF
.,TRBJ2-7,TRBV5-4,TRBD1,TGTGCCAGCAGCCGGGACAGCCTCTACGAGCAGTACTTC,CASSRDSLYEQYF
.,TRBJ1-4,TRBV5-1,.,TGCGCCAGCAGCCCGGTACCGGGGGAAAAACTGTTTTTT,CASSPVPGEKLFF
.,TRBJ1-2,TRBV14,TRBD1,TGTGCCAGCAGCCGGGGGACAGCTAGGGACTATGGCTACACCTTC,CASSRGTARDYGYTF
.,TRBJ2-3,TRBV7-3,.,TGTGCCAGCAGTCTACAGGGCCGAAGGGGCACAGATACGCAGTATTTT,CASSLQGRRGTDTQYF
once,TRBJ2-1,TRBV7-2,.,TGTGCCAGCAGCTTGGGACTGAGCTCCTACAATGAGCAGTTCTTC,CASSLGLSSYNEQFF
.,TRBJ2-7,TRBV7-6,.,TGTGCCAGCAGCTACGACAGCGGCGCCTACGAGCAGTACTTC,CASSYDSGAYEQYF